A single TCR beta chain is shown here with its context. No antigen is known for it. PCR used 60 Vbeta primers and 13 Jbeta primers. Generated by immunoSEQ multiplex PCR, the TCRdb table keeps only in-frame clones and is missing some. The sample contains 190,000 or so clones, 80% of which appear only once. The sample is drawn from a study of cytomegalovirus exposure and HLA in healthy donors. In the study overall: HLA-typed donors were the source of about 90 million unique TCRs held in an early data release. The study's findings and limits: Reportedly, a later analysis found an Asian-associated ancestry cluster had fewer N-insertions than the roughly 700-donor mean.

This CDR3 has 17 residues. Trimming at V came to 9 bases and at J to 0 bases, leaving 13 bases not matched to a gene. The germline CDR1 and CDR2 sequences are MRHNA and SNTAGT. This chain uses TRBV6-4 with TRBJ1-5; 8 nucleotides agree with TRBD1. Specimen: PBMCs. The TCR originated in a boy aged 5-17 years in good health and CMV-seronegative. CDR3: CARPKGRGRVSNQPQHF. The CDR3 DNA reads as TGTGCCAGGCCTAAAGGCAGGGGGCGGGTTAGCAATCAGCCCCAGCATTTT.